This TCR beta chain stems from a study of blood T cell repertoires in COVID-19. At the level of the study: Both acute and convalescent COVID-19 samples were obtained from the United States, Italy and Spain.

The CDR3 has 14 residues. Trimming removed 3 bases from V and 4 bases from J, with 12 bases in between. In germline, CDR1 is LGHDT, CDR2 YNNKEL (reference sequence). Participants were aged roughly 18 to 89 years from about 25 US areas. Authors' data handling: Reference gene primer amplification in the assay estimated nucleated cell counts. Here immunoSEQ multiplex PCR was the method, and the copy in TCRdb shows in-frame clones only, minus some. The V and J calls and clone size come from that table; D and trimming were worked out from the DNA. The table records 150,000 to 200,000 clones, more than 75% of them present only once.

The sequence came from a man aged 40-55 years who had recovered from COVID-19. The sequencing sample was made of PBMCs or T cells enriched from blood (not recorded which). The V call is TRBV3-1 (or the pseudogene TRBV3-2), the J call TRBJ1-2; no firm D call. The CDR3 DNA sequence: TGTGCCAGCAGCCAGCCCGGGTCTTCCTATGGCTACACCTTC. It is translated as CASSQPGSSYGYTF.